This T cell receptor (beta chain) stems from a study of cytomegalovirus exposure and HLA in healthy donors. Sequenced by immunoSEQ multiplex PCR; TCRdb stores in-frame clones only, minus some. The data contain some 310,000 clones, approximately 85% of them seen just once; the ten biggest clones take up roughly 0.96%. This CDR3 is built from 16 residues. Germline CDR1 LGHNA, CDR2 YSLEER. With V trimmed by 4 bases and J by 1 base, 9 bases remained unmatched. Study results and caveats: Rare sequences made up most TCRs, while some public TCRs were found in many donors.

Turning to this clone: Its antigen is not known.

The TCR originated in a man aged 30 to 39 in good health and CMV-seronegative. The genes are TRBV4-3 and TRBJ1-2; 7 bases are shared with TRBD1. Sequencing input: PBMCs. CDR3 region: CASSPGTGQYNYGYTF. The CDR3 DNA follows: TGCGCCAGCAGCCCTGGCACGGGACAGTATAACTATGGCTACACCTTC.